The 15 T cell receptor beta chains below come from one sample, sequenced in a study of T cell repertoires in cytomegalovirus infection. A single record per CDR3 protein comes from TCRdb applying MiXCR to the reads. The repertoire holds around 280,000 distinct CDR3 sequences, with about a tenth as singletons. Specimen: PBMCs. These receptors were collected from a human donor in good health (CMV status not recorded). Some clones in this sample may be carry-over from other donors' samples.

This clonotype was counted many times. V usage is TRBV7-2 and J usage is TRBJ2-5; 7 nucleotides match TRBD2. Germline V gene lookup returns CDR1 SGHTA and CDR2 FQGNSA. The CDR3 sequence is 15 residues long. V lost 6 bases, J lost 4 bases, and 11 bases stayed unmatched. CDR3 in amino acids: CASSGGGRGGETQYF. The CDR3 bases are TGTGCCAGCAGTGGGGGAGGGAGGGGAGGAGAGACCCAGTACTTC.

This clonotype was seen repeatedly, ten times or more. This sequence joins TRBV7-2 and TRBJ1-2, with 7 bases fitting TRBD1. The CDR3 has 14 residues. CDR1 SGHTA and CDR2 FQGNSA come from the germline V gene. The trim removed 5 bases at V and 6 bases at J, leaving 9 bases unmatched. The CDR3: CASSLDRDKDGYTF. The CDR3 DNA sequence: TGTGCCAGCAGCCTTGACAGGGACAAGGATGGCTACACCTTC.

In regard to this clonotype: This may be a read error, as it is one base from a much larger clone. This sequence joins TRBV20-1 and TRBJ2-2; TRBD2 matches at 13 bases. V gave up 5 bases and J gave up 3 bases; unmatched junction bases: 6. Germline CDR1 is DFQATT and CDR2 is SNEGSKA (reference sequence). This CDR3 contains 16 residues. The DNA of the CDR3 is TGCAGTGCTCCGCGGACTAGCGGGGGATACACCGGGGAGCTGTTTTTT. Amino acid sequence: CSAPRTSGGYTGELFF.

The chain recombines TRBV28 with TRBJ1-1, with D possibly matching TRBD1 (6 bases). This CDR3 is 13 amino acids long. Germline V lookup: CDR1 MDHEN, CDR2 SYDVKM. Trimming cost V 4 bases and J 10 bases, with 16 bases left between them. The CDR3 region has the DNA TGTGCCAGCAGTTCGTACAAACAGGGAGGAGCTTTCTTT. Translated: CASSSYKQGGAFF.

The table lists this clonotype with many counts. The chain employs TRBV29-1 and TRBJ2-1; D not certain. The CDR3 is made up of 13 amino acids. Trimming took off 2 bases at V and 4 bases at J, with 9 bases between the two ends. CDR1 is SQVTM, CDR2 ANQGSEA, per germline. CDR3 sequence (DNA): TGCAGCGTTGAAAAAAGCGCATACAATGAGCAGTTCTTC. It encodes CSVEKSAYNEQFF.

This clonotype appeared many times. This rearrangement joins TRBV7-9 to TRBJ1-1, with D uncertain. The CDR3 has 15 residues. Trimming left V 2 bases short and J 0 bases short, with 10 bases between. CDR1 and CDR2 (germline): SEHNR, FQNEAQ (reference sequence). The CDR3: CASSLNSNLNTEAFF. The CDR3 region has the DNA TGTGCCAGCAGCTTAAACAGCAACTTGAACACTGAAGCTTTCTTT.

This clonotype was counted at least ten times. The V call is TRBV6-5, the J call TRBJ2-1; 10 nucleotides match TRBD1. With 2 bases clipped from V and 7 bases from J, the junction kept 2 bases outside the gene matches. Germline CDR1 and CDR2: MNHEY and SVGAGI. The CDR3 totals 14 residues. The CDR3 sequence is CASSYGTGDNEQFF. Here the CDR3 DNA reads TGTGCCAGCAGTTACGGGACAGGGGATAATGAGCAGTTCTTC.

V and J are TRBV29-1 and TRBJ1-2; TRBD1 agrees at 8 bases. From germline, CDR1 is SQVTM and CDR2 ANQGSEA. This CDR3 contains 12 residues. V shed 4 bases, J shed 4 bases, and the junction held 2 bases outside the gene matches. CDR3 residues: CSVGGTGYGYTF. In DNA form, the CDR3 reads TGCAGCGTTGGGGGGACAGGCTATGGCTACACCTTC.

This clonotype has ten or more counts. DNA for the CDR3: TGTGCCAGCAGCAGACAACAGGGGAACACTGAAGCTTTCTTT. Translating gives CASSRQQGNTEAFF. The chain is built from TRBV7-9 and TRBJ1-1; tentative D call: TRBD1 (6 bases). V lost 5 bases and J lost 1, with 11 bases in between. Germline CDR1 and CDR2: SEHNR and FQNEAQ (reference sequence). This CDR3 comprises 14 residues.

This clonotype was observed at least ten times. V and J are TRBV20-1 and TRBJ2-3; weak D call: TRBD2 (5 bases). CDR1 is DFQATT and CDR2 is SNEGSKA in the germline V gene (reference sequence). This CDR3 has 12 amino acids. Trimming pared 0 bases from V and 5 bases from J, leaving 6 bases between. The CDR3 is CSARDRGDTQYF. For the CDR3, the DNA is TGCAGTGCTAGAGATCGGGGAGATACGCAGTATTTT.

The chain is built from TRBV10-3 and TRBJ1-2; D unresolved. Per the germline V gene, CDR1 is ENHRY and CDR2 is SYGVKD. The CDR3 sequence is 12 residues long. V lost 2 bases and J 6 bases, leaving 7 bases between the germline ends. For the CDR3, the DNA is TGTGCCATCAGTGAGACAGCTGATGGCTACACCTTC. Amino acid sequence: CAISETADGYTF.

This clonotype came up many times. The chain joins TRBV6-1 to TRBJ2-5; D perhaps matches TRBD1 (5 bases). Trimming left V 6 bases short and J 4 bases short, with 15 bases between. The CDR3 sequence is 14 residues long. Germline CDR1 MNHNS, CDR2 SASEGT. In DNA, the CDR3 is TGTGCCAGCAGGCAGATGGGGCGAGGAGAGACCCAGTACTTC. Its protein is CASRQMGRGETQYF.

Only a few counts were recorded for this clonotype. The genes are TRBV20-1 and TRBJ2-4, with D possibly being TRBD1 or TRBD2 (5 bases each). Germline V gives CDR1 DFQATT, CDR2 SNEGSKA (reference sequence). CDR3 length: 15 residues. V dropped 0 bases and J dropped 0 bases, with 9 bases sitting between them. The CDR3 is CSAREPGTAKNIQYF. The CDR3 nucleotides read TGCAGTGCTAGAGAGCCCGGGACAGCCAAAAACATTCAGTACTTC.

The genes are TRBV7-9 and TRBJ1-2, with no clear D. Trimming cost V 5 bases and J 6 bases, with 22 bases left between them. The CDR3 length is 16 residues. Germline CDR1 SEHNR, CDR2 FQNEAQ (reference sequence). CDR3 nucleotide sequence: TGTGCCAGCAGCCCGCCCGATAGTTCACCGACCAATGGCTACACCTTC. Protein sequence: CASSPPDSSPTNGYTF.

This clonotype was found many times. V is TRBV20-1 and J is TRBJ1-3, with unresolved D. The V end was cut by 5 bases, the J end by 4 bases, with 15 bases between. The CDR3 contains 14 residues. Germline CDR1 DFQATT, CDR2 SNEGSKA (reference sequence). This CDR3 is CSAESRAGGNTIYF. Here the CDR3 DNA reads TGCAGTGCTGAGTCGAGGGCAGGAGGAAACACCATATATTTT.